These 12 T cell receptor beta chains were sequenced from one sample in a study of cytomegalovirus exposure and HLA in healthy donors. Assay: immunoSEQ multiplex PCR; the TCRdb copy retains only in-frame clones and omits some. This sample yields about 140,000 clones, of which about 89% are seen a single time; 0.69% belongs to the top ten. The sequencing sample was made of PBMCs. The receptors were sampled from a man aged 18-30 years in good health and CMV-seronegative.

The table lists this clone with a count of one. The chain joins TRBV7-8 to TRBJ1-2; D is undetermined. V was clipped by 1 base and J by 2 bases, with 8 bases between them. The CDR3 consists of 14 residues. Per the germline V gene, CDR1 is SGHVS and CDR2 is FQNEAQ. The CDR3 here is CASSLGHVNYGYTF. DNA for the CDR3: TGTGCCAGCAGCTTAGGGCACGTCAACTATGGCTACACCTTC. Looking up the rest from reference TRBV7-8 and TRBJ1-2 gives the full variable domain: GAGVSQSPRYKVAKRGQDVALRCDPISGHVSLFWYQQALGQGPEFLTYFQNEAQLDKSGLPSDRFFAERPEGSVSTLKIQRTQQEDSAVYLCASSLGHVNYGYTFGSGTRLTVV.

The chain couples TRBV5-8 to TRBJ1-2, with D perhaps matching TRBD1 (6 bases). The CDR3 is 15 amino acids. Germline V gene data show CDR1 as SGHTS and CDR2 as YDEGEE. V was clipped by 2 bases and J by 5 bases, with 16 bases between them. The chain's CDR3 is CASSLMVSGDYGYTF. The CDR3 bases are TGTGCCAGCAGCTTAATGGTTTCAGGGGATTATGGCTACACCTTC.

The chain combines TRBV11-2 with TRBJ2-2; weak D call: TRBD1 (6 bases). The ends were cut back, 0 bases at V and 2 bases at J, with 13 bases in the middle. Germline V gene data show CDR1 as SGHAT and CDR2 as FQNNGV. There are 17 residues in the CDR3. As DNA, the CDR3 is TGTGCCAGCAGCTTAGAGGTGACAGGTACTAACACCGGGGAGCTGTTTTTT. Encoded protein: CASSLEVTGTNTGELFF.

The J gene is TRBJ1-5, the V gene TRBV19; maybe TRBD1 (5 bases). CDR3 length equals 15 residues. Deletions cut 11 bases from V and 7 bases from J, with 24 bases between. The germline gives CDR1 LNHDA, CDR2 SQIVND (reference sequence). In DNA, the CDR3 is TGTGCCTCCTCGGGTGGCGGGGGAAGAGGACAGCCCCAGCATTTT. This codes for CASSGGGGRGQPQHF.

V is TRBV13 and J is TRBJ2-7, with D perhaps TRBD2 (6 bases). The V and J ends lost 3 bases and 3 bases respectively, with 15 bases between them. Germline loops: CDR1 PRHDT, CDR2 FYEKMQ (reference sequence). There are 15 residues in the CDR3. In nucleotides, the CDR3 is TGTGCCAGCAGCTTCTACGGGAGCCCCAGCTACGAGCAGTACGTC. Its translation is CASSFYGSPSYEQYV.

This clone was found once. The CDR3, as DNA: TGTGCCAGCAGCCGGGACTTGAACTTGGATACGCAGTATTTT. Encoded protein: CASSRDLNLDTQYF. The rearrangement links TRBV4-2 to TRBJ2-3; D is perhaps TRBD2 (6 bases). Trimming pared 4 bases from V and 6 bases from J, leaving 14 bases between. The CDR3 contains 14 residues. CDR1 LGHNA and CDR2 YNFKEQ come from the germline V gene.

Comment on this clone: The sample holds other DNA sequences that translate to the same CDR3. V usage is TRBV4-1 and J usage is TRBJ2-5; the match to TRBD2 covers 10 bases. Germline assignment: CDR1 MGHRA and CDR2 YSYEKL. J gave up 8 bases and V 0 bases, and 6 bases lay outside the gene matches. This CDR3 contains 15 residues. The CDR3 DNA reads TGCGCCAGCAGCCAAGATGGCCTAGCGGGGGAAACCCAGTACTTC. Its protein product is CASSQDGLAGETQYF.

This clone was found once. Here the CDR3 DNA reads TGTGCCAGCAGCTTGGGAGGACTAGCGGGCCAGAGGCCCCAAGAGACCCAGTACTTC. The encoded protein is CASSLGGLAGQRPQETQYF. The rearrangement links TRBV5-8 to TRBJ2-5; TRBD2 agrees at 11 bases. With 0 bases clipped from V and 1 base from J, the junction kept 11 bases outside the gene matches. Per the germline V gene, CDR1 is SGHTS and CDR2 is YDEGEE. This CDR3 has 19 residues.

The V and J genes are TRBV7-2 and TRBJ1-2; TRBD1 matches 10 bases. The trim removed 4 bases at V and 7 bases at J, leaving 12 bases unmatched. The CDR3 is made up of 16 amino acids. Germline CDR1 SGHTA, CDR2 FQGNSA. In DNA, the CDR3 is TGTGCCAGCAGCTCCGTACGCCGACAGGGGGCTGGTGGCTACACCTTC. It is translated as CASSSVRRQGAGGYTF.

The chain couples TRBV7-9 to TRBJ1-1, with 8 bases fitting TRBD1. V shed 5 bases, J shed 5 bases, and the junction held 7 bases outside the gene matches. Germline CDR1 and CDR2: SEHNR and FQNEAQ (reference sequence). The CDR3 covers 14 residues. The CDR3 region has the DNA TGTGCCAGCAGCCTATCGACAGGGGAAACTGAAGCTTTCTTT. It translates to CASSLSTGETEAFF.

CDR3 in DNA: TGTGCCAGCAGCGTAGGGTTGGACAGGGGGCTCCACGAGCAGTACTTC. It translates to CASSVGLDRGLHEQYF. The chain employs TRBV9 and TRBJ2-7; 11 nucleotides line up with TRBD1. In germline, CDR1 is SGDLS, CDR2 YYNGEE. Unmatched junction bases numbered 7, after V lost 0 bases and J lost 5 bases. This CDR3 is 16 amino acids long.

The chain uses TRBV27 and TRBJ2-2, with TRBD2 matching over 10 bases. The CDR3 spans 16 residues. The germline V gene has CDR1 MNHEY and CDR2 SMNVEV (reference sequence). V lost 2 bases and J lost 0; bases outside the gene matches: 0. The CDR3 DNA sequence: TGTGCCAGCAGTTTAGGACTAGCGGCGAACACCGGGGAGCTGTTTTTT. Translated: CASSLGLAANTGELFF.